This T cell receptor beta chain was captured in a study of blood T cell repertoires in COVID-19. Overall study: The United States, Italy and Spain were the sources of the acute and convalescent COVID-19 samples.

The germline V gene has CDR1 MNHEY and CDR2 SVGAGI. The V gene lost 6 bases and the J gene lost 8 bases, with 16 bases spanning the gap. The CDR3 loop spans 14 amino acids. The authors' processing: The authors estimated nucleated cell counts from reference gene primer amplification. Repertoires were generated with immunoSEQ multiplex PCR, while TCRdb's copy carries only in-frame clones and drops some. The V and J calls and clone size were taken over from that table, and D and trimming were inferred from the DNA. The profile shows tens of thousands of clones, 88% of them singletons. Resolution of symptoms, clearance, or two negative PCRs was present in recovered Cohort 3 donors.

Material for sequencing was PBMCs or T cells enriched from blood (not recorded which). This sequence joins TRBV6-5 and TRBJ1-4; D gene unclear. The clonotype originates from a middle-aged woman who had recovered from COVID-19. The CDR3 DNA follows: TGTGCCAGCAGCCTGTCTTGGGCTCAGGAAAAACTGTTTTTT. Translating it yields CASSLSWAQEKLFF.